In its sample, the clone carrying this TCR beta chain was seen a few times. Only in-frame clones appear in the TCRdb table, and some are missing; sequencing was by immunoSEQ multiplex PCR. The profile shows 80,000 or so clones, 70% to 90% of them singletons. This sample stems from a study of blood T cell repertoires in COVID-19. Study-level information: Italy, Spain and the United States were the sources of the convalescent and acute COVID-19 samples.

With V trimmed by 5 bases and J by 0 bases, 10 bases remained unmatched. Germline-derived CDR1 and CDR2 are SNHLY and FYNNEI. This CDR3 has 17 residues. The material sequenced was peripheral blood. The J gene is TRBJ1-5, the V gene TRBV2; TRBD1 agrees at 7 bases. This TCR derives from a man aged 55-75 years with COVID-19, enrolled during active disease. In nucleotides, the CDR3 is TGTGCCAGCAGTAATTTGGCCGGGACAGATAGCAATCAGCCCCAGCATTTT. It specifies CASSNLAGTDSNQPQHF.